This is a list of T cell receptor beta chains from one sample in a study of OX40 agonist ivuxolimab in advanced cancers. Sequenced by immunoSEQ multiplex PCR; TCRdb stores in-frame clones only, minus some. The sample records about 66,000 clones, over 75% being singletons. The sample here was CD4+ or CD8+ T cells sorted from blood, taken in a trial of the OX40 agonist ivuxolimab. These receptors all stem from an adult with an advanced solid tumor such as melanoma, head and neck, liver or kidney cancer. The CDR3 runs from the conserved cysteine through the conserved F or W. The D gene is left open where the match is weak. Size is stated for part of the rows, as once, few or many counts, or as a class when the clone is expanded.

v_call	cdr3_length	d_call	j_call	clone_size	cdr3_nt	cdr3_aa
TRBV13	13	.	TRBJ2-7	.	TGTGCCAGCAGTTTACAGAAAAGCTACGAGCAGTACTTC	CASSLQKSYEQYF
TRBV7-2	14	TRBD2	TRBJ2-3	.	TGTGCCAGCAGCTATGACCTACTAGCGGGGGGGCAGTATTTT	CASSYDLLAGGQYF
TRBV5-1	14	.	TRBJ1-1	.	TGCGCCAGCGGCCCCGGGGGAGGTGACACTGAAGCTTTCTTT	CASGPGGGDTEAFF
TRBV23-1	12	.	TRBJ1-2	.	TGCGCCAGGGGGGACGGCTACTATGGCTACACCTTC	CARGDGYYGYTF
TRBV6-5	14	TRBD1	TRBJ1-6	.	TGTGCCAGCAGGGGACAGCTTTATAATTCACCCCTCCACTTT	CASRGQLYNSPLHF
TRBV10-3	14	.	TRBJ1-3	.	TGTGCCATCAGTGAGTCGACCCCTGGAAACACCATATATTTT	CAISESTPGNTIYF
TRBV28	16	TRBD1	TRBJ2-7	few	TGTGCCAGCAGTATAACAGGGGGCGAGAGGAGGTACGAGCAGTACTTC	CASSITGGERRYEQYF
TRBV11-2	13	.	TRBJ1-1	.	TGTGCCAGCAGCTTAAGGTCGAAGGGTGAGGCTTTCTTT	CASSLRSKGEAFF
TRBV6-1	11	.	TRBJ1-4	.	TGTGCCAGCAGTGGGGGCGGAAAACTGTTTTTT	CASSGGGKLFF
TRBV15	16	.	TRBJ2-2	.	TGTGCCACCAGCAGAGATCGGAGGGGGCACACCGGGGAGCTGTTTTTT	CATSRDRRGHTGELFF
TRBV5-6	14	.	TRBJ1-4	once	TGTGCCAGCAGCTCCCCTCGGGGTAATGAAAAACTGTTTTTT	CASSSPRGNEKLFF
TRBV19	14	TRBD2	TRBJ2-3	.	TGTGCCAGTACGTTGGCGGGGGGCACAGATACGCAGTATTTT	CASTLAGGTDTQYF
TRBV18	17	.	TRBJ2-6	.	TGTGCCAGCTCACCCAGGAGGGACAGTACTGGGGCCAACGTCCTGACTTTC	CASSPRRDSTGANVLTF
TRBV15	14	.	TRBJ2-1	.	TGTGCCACCAGCAGAGATCAAATAGGGGATGAGCAGTTCTTC	CATSRDQIGDEQFF
TRBV11-2	13	.	TRBJ2-1	.	TGTGCCAGCAGCTCCGGGACGAACAATGAGCAGTTCTTC	CASSSGTNNEQFF
TRBV4-1	14	.	TRBJ1-5	.	TGCGCCAGCAGCCAAGCTTATAGCAATCAGCCCCAGCATTTT	CASSQAYSNQPQHF
TRBV18	16	.	TRBJ2-1	.	TGTGCCAGCTCCCCTGGGGACTCTGGGGGTTACAATGAGCAGTTCTTC	CASSPGDSGGYNEQFF
TRBV28	15	TRBD1	TRBJ1-4	.	TGTGCCAGCAGCACAAACAGGGGACCTAATGAAAAACTGTTTTTT	CASSTNRGPNEKLFF
TRBV9	15	TRBD2	TRBJ2-5	.	TGTGCCAGCAGCCAAGCGGGGGGGCTTCGAGAGACCCAGTACTTC	CASSQAGGLRETQYF
TRBV2	15	TRBD1	TRBJ1-5	.	TGTGCCAGCAGACCCGACAGGGGGCTCGGTCAGCCCCAGCATTTT	CASRPDRGLGQPQHF
TRBV10-2	13	.	TRBJ2-1	.	TGCGCCGCCGGGACCGCGCTCTACAATGAGCAGTTCTTC	CAAGTALYNEQFF